This TCR beta chain appears in the sequencing data of a study of control samples from healthy donors and cancer patients. The CDR3 has 14 residues. Germline V lookup: CDR1 SNHLY, CDR2 FYNNEI. V dropped 2 bases and J dropped 4 bases, with 10 bases sitting between them. Method: immunoSEQ multiplex PCR; TCRdb's copy keeps in-frame clones and lacks some. The sample lists about 180,000 clones, 90% occurring once. V is TRBV2 and J is TRBJ2-3; no definite D call. Sequencing was performed on blood. The clonotype was recovered from a woman in her forties or fifties in good health. DNA of the CDR3: TGTGCCAGCAGTGAACAGGCTAAACCAGATACGCAGTATTTT. This encodes CASSEQAKPDTQYF.